One and the same sample provided the 3 T cell receptor beta chains below, sequenced in a study of blood T cell repertoires in COVID-19. Repertoires were generated with immunoSEQ multiplex PCR, while TCRdb's copy carries only in-frame clones and drops some. Among fewer than 250,000 clones listed, about 88% were seen once. Sample: peripheral blood. The source of these receptors is a human donor in a cohort sampled during active COVID-19.

This rearrangement joins TRBV4-2 to TRBJ2-7, with 9 bases lining up with TRBD2. This CDR3 contains 15 residues. Germline CDR1 LGHNA, CDR2 YNFKEQ. V lost 0 bases and J lost 0; bases outside the gene matches: 0. CDR3 region: CASSQDSGSSYEQYF. The CDR3 coding sequence is TGTGCCAGCAGCCAAGATAGCGGGAGCTCCTACGAGCAGTACTTC.

The chain employs TRBV28 and TRBJ2-6; 9 nucleotides agree with TRBD1. V dropped 7 bases and J dropped 2; count of bases not matched to a gene: 12. Germline values: CDR1 MDHEN, CDR2 SYDVKM. The CDR3 covers 18 residues. The CDR3 here is CASTSRQGGKPGANVLTF. CDR3 bases: TGTGCCAGCACGAGTAGACAGGGGGGCAAACCTGGGGCCAACGTCCTGACTTTC.

This clone was observed once. The V call is TRBV30, the J call TRBJ1-5, with D possibly TRBD1 on 6 matching bases. The CDR3 runs 13 residues. The V and J ends lost 7 bases and 4 bases respectively, with 14 bases between them. The germline gives CDR1 GTSNPN, CDR2 SVGIG (reference sequence). CDR3 amino acids: CASSQGPNQPQHF. The CDR3 DNA sequence: TGTGCCTCCTCACAGGGACCTAATCAGCCCCAGCATTTT.